This T cell receptor beta chain was documented in a study of cytomegalovirus exposure and HLA in healthy donors. The overall study: Among over 300 genotyped donors, 80% to 90% fell in the Caucasian-associated ancestry cluster. Findings and caveats of the study: After further analysis at a later stage, around 17,000 TCR beta sequences were associated with HLA alleles at 0.05 false discovery rate. Reportedly, fewer N-insertions than the roughly 600-donor mean appeared in an Asian-associated ancestry cluster in a later analysis. Beyond CMV serostatus, there was no information to go on about immune exposure.

The PCR used 60 Vbeta and 13 Jbeta primers. Profiled with immunoSEQ multiplex PCR; TCRdb holds only in-frame clones, not every one. The sample has roughly 200,000 clones, roughly 70% seen once; the top ten hold less than 2%. Only one count was recorded for this clone. What it recognizes is unknown. CDR3 length: 18 amino acids. The trim removed 0 bases at V and 0 bases at J, leaving 4 bases unmatched. Germline-derived CDR1 and CDR2 are LNHDA and SQIVND (reference sequence). Sequenced: PBMCs. The rearrangement links TRBV19 to TRBJ2-1; the match to TRBD2 covers 11 bases. This TCR was recovered from a woman aged 25 to 45 in good health and CMV-seronegative. The CDR3 loop is CASSIDTSGGFSYNEQFF. The DNA of the CDR3 is TGTGCCAGTAGTATAGACACTAGCGGGGGATTCTCCTACAATGAGCAGTTCTTC.